The clone carrying this T cell receptor (beta chain) was picked up a small number of times. The data originate from a study of blood T cells in healthy people across ages. The authors ran a second PCR of roughly 6 to 12 cycles using a sample-barcoded 5' primer and a J-beta primer mix. A 12-random-nucleotide template-switch adaptor tagged each cDNA molecule. TCRdb independently ran MiXCR on the 5' RACE reads; one entry per CDR3 protein. This table has approximately 960,000 distinct CDR3 sequences, under 35% appearing once. V lost 0 bases to trimming and J lost 5 bases; unmatched junction nucleotides: 11. The germline gives CDR1 LGHNA, CDR2 YSLEER. The CDR3 is made up of 17 amino acids. This same sample was also taken into another study, of T cells of mothers and their children. That study reports: Related pairs of mothers and children showed slightly higher, non-significant overlap versus unrelated pairs.

Sequencing was performed on blood. The TCR sequence derives from a woman between 40 and 55 years old in good health. The chain uses TRBV4-3 and TRBJ1-1; TRBD1 agrees at 8 bases. Written as DNA, the CDR3 is TGCGCCAGCAGCCAAGACCCATCTAGACAGGGGATGACTGAAGCTTTCTTT. Translation: CASSQDPSRQGMTEAFF.